This T cell receptor (beta chain) was recorded in a study of T cell responses to AZD1222 COVID-19 vaccine. Findings and limits, study-wide: Sampling captured repertoires only after the peak T cell response. Distributed over spike, vaccine-associated CD4 TCRs predominated at 160-218 and 743-854.

This table comes from immunoSEQ multiplex PCR, and its TCRdb copy is limited to in-frame clones, with some not included. The sample includes 95,000 to 100,000 clones, roughly nine tenths seen only once; the top ten take 15% to 20%. As to this clone: No antigen is known for it.

This CDR3 spans 14 amino acids. From germline, CDR1 is SNHLY and CDR2 FYNNEI. Losses at the gene ends were 7 bases for V and 1 base for J; bases not matched to a gene: 4. The source was peripheral blood, collected on day 0 of AZD1222 vaccination. This chain connects TRBV2 to TRBJ2-5; 9 bases are a match to TRBD1. The TCR sequence derives from an adult in good health. This CDR3 reads CASNLQGAQETQYF. CDR3 sequence (DNA): TGTGCCAGCAACCTACAGGGGGCCCAAGAGACCCAGTACTTC.